These 10 T cell receptor beta chains were all obtained from the same sample, sequenced in a study of spatial heterogeneity in lung cancer. TCRdb reanalysed the 5' RACE reads using MiXCR and keeps one entry per CDR3 protein. The table records roughly 9,000 distinct CDR3 sequences, under 6.5% of them present only once. Their target antigens are unknown. Time point: sample taken at primary tumor resection. Points from the study as a whole: Expanded intratumoral alpha and beta TCR counts tracked tumor mutation counts.

The sequencing here drew on lung tumor tissue, taken at surgery. These receptors were collected from a male donor with early-stage non-small cell lung cancer.

This clonotype was observed a handful of times. This beta chain represents an off-target read in a library built for alpha chains; its size is of limited meaning. The chain couples TRBV28 to TRBJ2-5, with 8 bases aligning to TRBD2. V dropped 6 bases and J dropped 4; count of bases not matched to a gene: 7. The V gene's germline CDR1 is MDHEN and CDR2 SYDVKM. The length of the CDR3 is 14 residues. The CDR3 DNA sequence: TGTGCCAGCAGCCTCCCGGCGGGGGGAGAGACCCAGTACTTC. This gives the protein CASSLPAGGETQYF.

This clonotype has at least ten counts. In a library made to pick up alpha chains, this beta chain is a stray read with a size that means little. V gene TRBV10-3 combines with J gene TRBJ2-5; TRBD2 matches at 10 bases. With V trimmed by 3 bases and J by 2 bases, 6 bases remained unmatched. Germline CDR1 ENHRY, CDR2 SYGVKD. The CDR3 consists of 16 residues. CDR3 sequence: CAISEAGGPGQETQYF. The DNA for the CDR3 is TGTGCCATCAGTGAAGCGGGAGGGCCTGGGCAAGAGACCCAGTACTTC.

This clonotype was counted at least ten times. The library was prepared for alpha chains; this beta chain is a stray read, so its frequency means little. The gene calls are TRBV5-1 and TRBJ1-1; no definite D call. V lost 4 bases and J lost 0, with 7 bases in between. This CDR3 is 13 amino acids long. CDR1 is SGHRS and CDR2 is YFSETQ in the germline V gene. For the CDR3, the DNA is TGCGCCAGCAGCACCCTATTGAACACTGAAGCTTTCTTT. Protein: CASSTLLNTEAFF. Based on the CDR3 plus reference TRBV5-1 and TRBJ1-1, the full variable domain is KAGVTQTPRYLIKTRGQQVTLSCSPISGHRSVSWYQQTPGQGLQFLFEYFSETQRNKGNFPGRFSGRQFSNSRSEMNVSTLELGDSALYLCASSTLLNTEAFFGQGTRLTVV.

This clonotype qualifies as medium-sized. A library prepared for alpha chains yielded this beta chain as an off-target read; its size is of little meaning. V is TRBV5-1 and J is TRBJ1-2; possibly TRBD1 for D (5 bases). The V and J ends lost 4 bases and 4 bases respectively, with 14 bases between them. Germline V gives CDR1 SGHRS, CDR2 YFSETQ. The CDR3 runs 14 residues. The CDR3 region is CASSTAQGVYGYTF. The DNA of the CDR3 is TGCGCCAGCAGCACCGCCCAGGGTGTCTATGGCTACACCTTC.

This clonotype was detected many times. A library made for alpha chains picked up this beta chain off target, so its size means little. The V call is TRBV28, the J call TRBJ2-5; possible D gene TRBD2, 6 bases. The germline CDR1 and CDR2 sequences are MDHEN and SYDVKM. The CDR3 is made up of 13 amino acids. The ends were cut back, 4 bases at V and 5 bases at J, with 11 bases in the middle. The CDR3: CASSSGLGETQYF. The DNA of the CDR3 is TGTGCCAGCAGTTCGGGACTGGGGGAGACCCAGTACTTC. Drawing the rest from reference TRBV28 and TRBJ2-5, the complete variable domain is DVKVTQSSRYLVKRTGEKVFLECVQDMDHENMFWYRQDPGLGLRLIYFSYDVKMKEKGDIPEGYSVSREKKERFSLILESASTNQTSMYLCASSSGLGETQYFGPGTRLLVL.

This clonotype appeared many times. This beta chain was picked up by a library intended for alpha chains and is off target, so its count carries little meaning. The J gene is TRBJ1-2, the V gene TRBV20-1; 9 bases line up with TRBD1. The trim removed 6 bases at V and 5 bases at J, leaving 13 bases unmatched. Germline V gene lookup returns CDR1 DFQATT and CDR2 SNEGSKA (reference sequence). This CDR3 has 15 residues. In DNA form, the CDR3 reads TGCAGTGCCGAACCGACAGGGGGACCGAGGTATGGCTACACCTTC. It specifies CSAEPTGGPRYGYTF.

This clonotype qualifies as medium-sized. As an off-target read in a library built for alpha chains, this beta chain has a frequency of little significance. The chain couples TRBV27 to TRBJ2-4; D might be TRBD2 (6 bases). The CDR3 contains 17 residues. V was clipped by 3 bases and J by 0 bases, with 15 bases between them. The V gene's germline CDR1 is MNHEY and CDR2 SMNVEV (reference sequence). The DNA for the CDR3 is TGTGCCAGCAGTTTGCGTGCGGGGCCTATAGCCAAAAACATTCAGTACTTC. Its translation is CASSLRAGPIAKNIQYF.

This clonotype was observed many times. In a library made to pick up alpha chains, this beta chain is a stray read with a size that means little. The rearrangement links TRBV7-8 to TRBJ1-1; no reliable D call. Between the trimmed V and J ends, which lost 0 bases and 3 bases, there was a span of 5 bases. CDR3 length: 13 residues. Germline assignment: CDR1 SGHVS and CDR2 FQNEAQ. The CDR3 reads CASSLAGYTEAFF. The DNA for the CDR3 is TGTGCCAGCAGCTTAGCGGGGTACACTGAAGCTTTCTTT.

Many counts were recorded for this clonotype. This beta chain appears as a stray read in a library generated for alpha chains; its size is not informative. The CDR3 spells CASSLGGVGEQFF. The DNA of the CDR3 is TGTGCCAGCAGCTTGGGCGGGGTTGGTGAGCAGTTCTTC. V gene TRBV5-4 combines with J gene TRBJ2-1, with D possibly matching TRBD2 (6 bases). V was shortened by 0 bases and J by 9 bases, with 10 bases between the two germline ends. This CDR3 has 13 amino acids. CDR1 and CDR2 (germline): SGHNT, YYREEE (reference sequence).

This clonotype was detected many times. One end of the junction varies from germline; a read error may be responsible. This beta chain is off target for a library built for alpha chains, so its abundance means little. The chain is built from TRBV20-1 and TRBJ2-3, with 8 bases aligning to TRBD2. The germline V gene encodes CDR1 DFQATT and CDR2 SNEGSKA (reference sequence). This CDR3 spans 13 amino acids. This CDR3 reads CSSSSGGTDTQYF. Written as DNA, the CDR3 is TGCAGTAGTTCCAGCGGGGGCACGGATACGCAGTATTTT.